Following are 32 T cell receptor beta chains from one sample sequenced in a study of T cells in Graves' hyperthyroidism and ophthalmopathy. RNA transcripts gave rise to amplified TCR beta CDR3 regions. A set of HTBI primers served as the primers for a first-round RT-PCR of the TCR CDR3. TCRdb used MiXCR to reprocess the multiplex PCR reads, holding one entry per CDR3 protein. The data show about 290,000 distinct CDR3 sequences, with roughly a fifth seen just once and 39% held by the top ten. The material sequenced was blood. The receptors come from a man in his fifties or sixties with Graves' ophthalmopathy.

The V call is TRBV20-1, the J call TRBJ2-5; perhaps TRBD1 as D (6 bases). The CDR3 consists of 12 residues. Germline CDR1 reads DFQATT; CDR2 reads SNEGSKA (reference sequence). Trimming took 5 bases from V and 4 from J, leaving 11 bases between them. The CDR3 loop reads CSAGTRGETQYF. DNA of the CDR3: TGCAGTGCTGGAACCAGGGGAGAGACCCAGTACTTC.

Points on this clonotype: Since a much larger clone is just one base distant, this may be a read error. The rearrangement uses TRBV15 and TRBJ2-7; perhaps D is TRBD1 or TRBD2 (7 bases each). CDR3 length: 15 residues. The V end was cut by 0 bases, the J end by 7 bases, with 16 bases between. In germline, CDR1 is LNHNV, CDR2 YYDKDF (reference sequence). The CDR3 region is CATSRDQGAGQEQYF. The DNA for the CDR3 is TGTGCCACCAGCAGAGATCAGGGAGCGGGACAGGAGCAGTACTTC.

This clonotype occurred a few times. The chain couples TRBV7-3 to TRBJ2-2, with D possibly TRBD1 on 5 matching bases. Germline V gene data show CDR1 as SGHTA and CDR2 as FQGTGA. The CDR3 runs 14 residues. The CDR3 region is CGKHGQGFTGELFF. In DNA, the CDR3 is TGTGGAAAACACGGGCAGGGCTTCACCGGGGAGCTGTTTTTT.

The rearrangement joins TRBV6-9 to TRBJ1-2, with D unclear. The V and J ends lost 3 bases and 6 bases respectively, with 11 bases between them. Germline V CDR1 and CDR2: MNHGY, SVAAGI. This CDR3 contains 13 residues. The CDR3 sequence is CASSYGIFDGYTF. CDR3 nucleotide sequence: TGTGCCAGCAGTTACGGAATATTCGATGGCTACACCTTC.

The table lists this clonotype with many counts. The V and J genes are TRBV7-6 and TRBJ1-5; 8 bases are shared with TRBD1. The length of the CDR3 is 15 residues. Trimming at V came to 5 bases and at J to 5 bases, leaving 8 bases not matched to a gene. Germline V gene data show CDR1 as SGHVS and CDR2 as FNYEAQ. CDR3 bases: TGTGCCAGCAGCCCTAGTACAGGGGGTTATCAGCCCCAGCATTTT. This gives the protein CASSPSTGGYQPQHF.

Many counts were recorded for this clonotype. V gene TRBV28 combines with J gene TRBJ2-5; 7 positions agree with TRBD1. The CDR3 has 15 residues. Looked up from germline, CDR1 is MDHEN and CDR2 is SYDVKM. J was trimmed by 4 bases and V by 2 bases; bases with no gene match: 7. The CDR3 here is CASSLPGGQLETQYF. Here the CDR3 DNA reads TGTGCCAGCAGTTTACCAGGGGGACAATTAGAGACCCAGTACTTC.

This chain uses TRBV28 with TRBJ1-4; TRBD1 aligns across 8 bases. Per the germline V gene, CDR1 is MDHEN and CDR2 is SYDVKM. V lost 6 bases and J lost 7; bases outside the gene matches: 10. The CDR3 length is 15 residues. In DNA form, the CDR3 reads TGTGCCAGCAGCCTACCGACAGGGGAAAGTGAAAAACTGTTTTTT. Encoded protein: CASSLPTGESEKLFF.

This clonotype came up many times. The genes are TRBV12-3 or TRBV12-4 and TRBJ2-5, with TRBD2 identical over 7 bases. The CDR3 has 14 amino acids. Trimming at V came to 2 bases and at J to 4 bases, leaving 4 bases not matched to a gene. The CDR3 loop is CASSLLGGGETQYF. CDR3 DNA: TGTGCCAGCAGTTTATTGGGGGGGGGAGAGACCCAGTACTTC.

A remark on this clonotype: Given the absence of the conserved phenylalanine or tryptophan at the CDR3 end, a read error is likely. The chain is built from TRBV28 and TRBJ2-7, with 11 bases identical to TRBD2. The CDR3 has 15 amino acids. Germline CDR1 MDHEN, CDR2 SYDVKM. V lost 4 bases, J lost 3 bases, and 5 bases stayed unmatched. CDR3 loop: CASSSRTSGLYEQYL. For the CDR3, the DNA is TGTGCCAGCAGTTCCAGGACTAGCGGGCTCTACGAGCAGTACCTC.

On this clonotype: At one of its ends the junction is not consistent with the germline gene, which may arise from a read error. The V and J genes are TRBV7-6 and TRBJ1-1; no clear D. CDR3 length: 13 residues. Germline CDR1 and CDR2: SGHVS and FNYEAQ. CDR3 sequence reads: CTSSLAENTEAFF. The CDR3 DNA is TGTACCAGCAGCTTGGCAGAAAACACTGAAGCTTTCTTT.

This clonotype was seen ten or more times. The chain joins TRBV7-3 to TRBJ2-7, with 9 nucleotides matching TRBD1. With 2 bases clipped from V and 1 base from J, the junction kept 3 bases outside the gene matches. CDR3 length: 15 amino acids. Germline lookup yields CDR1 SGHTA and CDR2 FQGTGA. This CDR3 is CASSLFGTGSYEQYF. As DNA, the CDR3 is TGTGCCAGCAGCTTATTCGGGACAGGGTCCTACGAGCAGTACTTC.

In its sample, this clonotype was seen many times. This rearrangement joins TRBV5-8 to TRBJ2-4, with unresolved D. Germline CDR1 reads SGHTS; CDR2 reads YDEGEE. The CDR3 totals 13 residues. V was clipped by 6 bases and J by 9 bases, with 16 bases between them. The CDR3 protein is CASNYPDSGIQYF. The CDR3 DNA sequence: TGTGCCAGCAATTACCCCGACTCGGGCATTCAGTACTTC.

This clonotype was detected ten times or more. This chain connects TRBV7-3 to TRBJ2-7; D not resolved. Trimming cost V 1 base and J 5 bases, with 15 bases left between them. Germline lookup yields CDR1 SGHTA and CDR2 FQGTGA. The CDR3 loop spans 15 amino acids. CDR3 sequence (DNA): TGTGCCAGCAGCTTAAAAGTGGGCGCAAAGCACGAGCAGTACTTC. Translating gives CASSLKVGAKHEQYF.

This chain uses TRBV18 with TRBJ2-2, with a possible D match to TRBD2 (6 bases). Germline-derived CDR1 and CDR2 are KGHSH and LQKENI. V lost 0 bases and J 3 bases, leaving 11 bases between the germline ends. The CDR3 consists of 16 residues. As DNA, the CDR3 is TGTGCCAGCTCACCACCTTCGGGAGTAGACACCGGGGAGCTGTTTTTT. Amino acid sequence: CASSPPSGVDTGELFF.

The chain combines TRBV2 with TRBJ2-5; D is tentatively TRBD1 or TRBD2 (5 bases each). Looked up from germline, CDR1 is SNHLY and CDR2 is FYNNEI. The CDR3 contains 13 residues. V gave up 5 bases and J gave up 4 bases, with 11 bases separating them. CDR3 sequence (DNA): TGTGCCAGCAGTCGGGACCTCAGAGAGACCCAGTACTTC. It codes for CASSRDLRETQYF.

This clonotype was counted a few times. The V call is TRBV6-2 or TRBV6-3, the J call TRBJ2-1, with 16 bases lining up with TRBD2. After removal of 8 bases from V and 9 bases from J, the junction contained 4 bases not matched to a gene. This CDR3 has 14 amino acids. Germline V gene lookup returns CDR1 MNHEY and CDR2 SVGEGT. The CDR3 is CASGTSGRGPEQFF. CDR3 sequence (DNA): TGTGCCAGCGGGACTAGCGGGAGGGGGCCTGAGCAGTTCTTC.

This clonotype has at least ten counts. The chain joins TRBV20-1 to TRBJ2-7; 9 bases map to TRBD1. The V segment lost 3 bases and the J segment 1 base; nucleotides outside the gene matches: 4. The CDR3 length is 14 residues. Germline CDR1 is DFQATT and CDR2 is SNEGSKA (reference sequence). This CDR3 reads CSASGQGLSYEQYF. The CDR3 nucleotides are TGCAGTGCTAGCGGACAGGGGTTATCCTACGAGCAGTACTTC.

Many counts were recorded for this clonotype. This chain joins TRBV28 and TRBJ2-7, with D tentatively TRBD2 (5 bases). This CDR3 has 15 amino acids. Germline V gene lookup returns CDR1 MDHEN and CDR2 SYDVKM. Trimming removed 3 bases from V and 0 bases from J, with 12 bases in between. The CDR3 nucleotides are TGTGCCAGCAGTTTCCGAGGGCGTCCCTCCTACGAGCAGTACTTC. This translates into CASSFRGRPSYEQYF.

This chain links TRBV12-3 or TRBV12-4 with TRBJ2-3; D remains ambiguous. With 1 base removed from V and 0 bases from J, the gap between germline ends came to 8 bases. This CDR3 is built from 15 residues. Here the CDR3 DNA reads TGTGCCAGCAGTTTAGGTGGGATCAGCACAGATACGCAGTATTTT. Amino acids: CASSLGGISTDTQYF.

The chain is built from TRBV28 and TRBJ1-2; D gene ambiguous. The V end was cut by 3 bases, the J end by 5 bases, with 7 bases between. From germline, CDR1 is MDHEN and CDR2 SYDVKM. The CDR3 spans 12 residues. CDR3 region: CASSLGRYGYTF. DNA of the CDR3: TGTGCCAGCAGTTTGGGTCGGTATGGCTACACCTTC.

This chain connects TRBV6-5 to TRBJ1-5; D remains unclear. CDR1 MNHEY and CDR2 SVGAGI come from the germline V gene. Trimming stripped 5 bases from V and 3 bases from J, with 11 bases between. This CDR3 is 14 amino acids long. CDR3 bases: TGTGCCAGCAGTACTGACATCGCCAATCAGCCCCAGCATTTT. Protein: CASSTDIANQPQHF.

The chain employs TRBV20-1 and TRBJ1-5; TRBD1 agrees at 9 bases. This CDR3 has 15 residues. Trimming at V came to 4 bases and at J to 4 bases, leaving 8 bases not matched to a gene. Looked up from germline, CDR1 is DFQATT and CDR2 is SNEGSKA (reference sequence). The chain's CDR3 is CSAKDRGRLNQPQHF. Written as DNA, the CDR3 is TGCAGTGCTAAGGACAGGGGAAGGCTAAATCAGCCCCAGCATTTT.

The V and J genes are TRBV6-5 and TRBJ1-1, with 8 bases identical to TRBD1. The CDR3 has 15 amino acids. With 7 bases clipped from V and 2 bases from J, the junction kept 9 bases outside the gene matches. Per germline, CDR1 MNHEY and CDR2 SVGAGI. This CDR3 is CASIFGTGFNTEAFF. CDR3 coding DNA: TGTGCCAGCATTTTCGGGACAGGATTTAACACTGAAGCTTTCTTT.

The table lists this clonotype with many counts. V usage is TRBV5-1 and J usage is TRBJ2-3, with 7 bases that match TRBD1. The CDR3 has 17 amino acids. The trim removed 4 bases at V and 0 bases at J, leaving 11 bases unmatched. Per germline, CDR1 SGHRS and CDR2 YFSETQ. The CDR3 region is CASSAPPGQSSTDTQYF. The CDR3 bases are TGCGCCAGCAGCGCGCCCCCGGGACAGTCTAGCACAGATACGCAGTATTTT.

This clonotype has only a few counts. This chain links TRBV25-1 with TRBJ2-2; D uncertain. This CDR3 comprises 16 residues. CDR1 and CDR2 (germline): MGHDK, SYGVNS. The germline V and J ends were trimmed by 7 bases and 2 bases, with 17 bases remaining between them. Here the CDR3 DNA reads TGTGCCAGCAAATCCGACTTTAGCCCCAACACCGGGGAGCTGTTTTTT. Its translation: CASKSDFSPNTGELFF. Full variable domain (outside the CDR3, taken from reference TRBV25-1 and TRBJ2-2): EADIYQTPRYLVIGTGKKITLECSQTMGHDKMYWYQQDPGMELHLIHYSYGVNSTEKGDLSSESTVSRIRTEHFPLTLESARPSHTSQYLCASKSDFSPNTGELFFGEGSRLTVL.

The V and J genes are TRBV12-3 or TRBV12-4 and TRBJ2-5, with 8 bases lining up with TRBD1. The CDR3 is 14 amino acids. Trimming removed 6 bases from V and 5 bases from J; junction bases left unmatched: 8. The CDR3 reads CASREGQALETQYF. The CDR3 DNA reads TGTGCCAGCAGGGAGGGACAGGCTCTGGAGACCCAGTACTTC.

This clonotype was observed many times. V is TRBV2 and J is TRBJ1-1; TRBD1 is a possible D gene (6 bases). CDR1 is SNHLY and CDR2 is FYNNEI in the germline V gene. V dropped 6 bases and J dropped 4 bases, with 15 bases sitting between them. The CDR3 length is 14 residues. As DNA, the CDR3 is TGTGCCAGCAGAGCCGGGACAAGGATCACTGAAGCTTTCTTT. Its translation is CASRAGTRITEAFF.

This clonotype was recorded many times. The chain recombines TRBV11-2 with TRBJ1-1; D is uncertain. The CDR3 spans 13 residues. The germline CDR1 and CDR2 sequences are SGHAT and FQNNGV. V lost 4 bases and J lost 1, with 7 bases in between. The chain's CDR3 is CASSSQPNTEAFF. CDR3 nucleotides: TGTGCCAGCAGCTCACAGCCGAACACTGAAGCTTTCTTT.

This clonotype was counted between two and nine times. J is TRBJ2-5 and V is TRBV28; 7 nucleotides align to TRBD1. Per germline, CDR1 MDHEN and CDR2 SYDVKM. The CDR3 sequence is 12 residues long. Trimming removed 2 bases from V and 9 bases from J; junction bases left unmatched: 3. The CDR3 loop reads CASSLDRESQYF. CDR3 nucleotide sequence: TGTGCCAGCAGTTTAGACAGGGAGTCCCAGTACTTC.

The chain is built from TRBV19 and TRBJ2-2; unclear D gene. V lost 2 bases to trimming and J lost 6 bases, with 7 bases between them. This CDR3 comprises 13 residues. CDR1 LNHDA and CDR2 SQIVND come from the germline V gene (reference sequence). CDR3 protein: CASSIKGAGELFF. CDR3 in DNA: TGTGCCAGTAGTATAAAGGGTGCCGGGGAGCTGTTTTTT. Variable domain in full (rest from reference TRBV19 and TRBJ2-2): DGGITQSPKYLFRKEGQNVTLSCEQNLNHDAMYWYRQDPGQGLRLIYYSQIVNDFQKGDIAEGYSVSREKKESFPLTVTSAQKNPTAFYLCASSIKGAGELFFGEGSRLTVL.

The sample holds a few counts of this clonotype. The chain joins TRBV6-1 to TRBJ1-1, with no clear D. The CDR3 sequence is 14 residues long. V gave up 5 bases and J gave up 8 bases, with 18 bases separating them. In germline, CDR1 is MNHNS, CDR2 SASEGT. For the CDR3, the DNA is TGTGCCAGCAGTTCCTTTGGACGGACTGCAGAAGCTTTCTTT. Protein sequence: CASSSFGRTAEAFF.

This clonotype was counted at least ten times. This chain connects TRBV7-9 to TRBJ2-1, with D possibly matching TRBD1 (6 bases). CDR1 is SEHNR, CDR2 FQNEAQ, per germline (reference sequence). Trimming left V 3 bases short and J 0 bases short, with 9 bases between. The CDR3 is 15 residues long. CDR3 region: CASSFRQASYNEQFF. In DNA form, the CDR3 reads TGTGCCAGCAGCTTCAGACAGGCCTCCTACAATGAGCAGTTCTTC.